These 32 T cell receptor beta chains were sequenced from one sample in a study of cytomegalovirus exposure and HLA in healthy donors. The PCR ran on 60 Vbeta and 13 Jbeta primers. Clones were read by immunoSEQ multiplex PCR, and TCRdb kept only the in-frame ones, dropping some. The table lists around 150,000 clones, approximately 61% of them singletons. Sequencing was done on a sample of PBMCs. These receptors were collected from a human donor in good health.

This rearrangement joins TRBV9 to TRBJ2-2; TRBD2 matches 9 bases. Trimming at V came to 0 bases and at J to 8 bases, leaving 5 bases not matched to a gene. Germline CDR1 and CDR2: SGDLS and YYNGEE. This CDR3 spans 15 amino acids. The CDR3 reads CASSVEGSGSGELFF. The CDR3, as DNA: TGTGCCAGCAGCGTAGAAGGTAGCGGGAGTGGGGAGCTGTTTTTT.

The chain couples TRBV7-9 to TRBJ2-7, with D possibly being TRBD2 (6 bases). CDR3 length: 15 residues. Between the trimmed V and J ends, which lost 4 bases and 1 base, there was a span of 14 bases. Germline CDR1 reads SEHNR; CDR2 reads FQNEAQ (reference sequence). This CDR3 reads CASSSDTGLSYEQYF. CDR3 DNA sequence: TGTGCCAGCAGCTCGGACACGGGACTTTCCTACGAGCAGTACTTC.

J is TRBJ2-3 and V is TRBV18; D call uncertain. The germline CDR1 and CDR2 sequences are KGHSH and LQKENI. Trimming took off 5 bases at V and 0 bases at J, with 6 bases between the two ends. This CDR3 is 13 amino acids long. The CDR3 bases are TGTGCCAGCTCAACTCCTAGCACAGATACGCAGTATTTT. Its protein is CASSTPSTDTQYF. Full variable domain (rest looked up from reference TRBV18 and TRBJ2-3): NAGVMQNPRHLVRRRGQEARLRCSPMKGHSHVYWYRQLPEEGLKFMVYLQKENIIDESGMPKERFSAEFPKEGPSILRIQQVVRGDSAAYFCASSTPSTDTQYFGPGTRLTVL.

J is TRBJ1-1 and V is TRBV5-1; 8 bases line up with TRBD1. This CDR3 contains 14 residues. Germline values: CDR1 SGHRS, CDR2 YFSETQ. Losses at the gene ends were 4 bases for V and 4 bases for J; bases not matched to a gene: 6. For the CDR3, the DNA is TGCGCCAGCAGCACCGGACAGGGTGGCACTGAAGCTTTCTTT. Translating gives CASSTGQGGTEAFF.

This clone was observed once. The chain links TRBV10-3 to TRBJ2-3; D is possibly TRBD2 (7 bases). The CDR3 loop spans 16 amino acids. The V end lost 0 bases, the J end lost 5 bases, and 15 bases lay between the germline ends. Germline assignment: CDR1 ENHRY and CDR2 SYGVKD. The CDR3 reads CAISESGAGAKDTQYF. The CDR3 nucleotides are TGTGCCATCAGTGAGTCGGGGGCGGGAGCAAAAGATACGCAGTATTTT.

The chain recombines TRBV28 with TRBJ1-1; no reliable D call. The CDR3 has 12 amino acids. The germline V gene encodes CDR1 MDHEN and CDR2 SYDVKM. V was cut by 5 bases and J by 4 bases, with 8 bases left in between. CDR3 in amino acids: CASSRSVTEAFF. The CDR3 DNA follows: TGTGCCAGCAGTCGTAGTGTCACTGAAGCTTTCTTT.

The chain uses TRBV18 and TRBJ1-1; D is unclear. In germline, CDR1 is KGHSH, CDR2 LQKENI. V shed 3 bases and J shed 3 bases, with 14 bases lying between them. The CDR3 loop spans 15 amino acids. CDR3 in DNA: TGTGCCAGCTCACCCACAGACCGCGGGGACACTGAAGCTTTCTTT. It translates to CASSPTDRGDTEAFF.

V is TRBV9 and J is TRBJ1-3; no definite D call. The germline gives CDR1 SGDLS, CDR2 YYNGEE. This CDR3 has 15 residues. V gave up 4 bases and J gave up 4 bases, with 15 bases separating them. DNA of the CDR3: TGTGCCAGCAGCCCGGGGATAGAGCAAGGAAACACCATATATTTT. This codes for CASSPGIEQGNTIYF.

The gene calls are TRBV28 and TRBJ2-7; perhaps TRBD1 as D (5 bases). Trimming removed 6 bases from V and 2 bases from J, with 11 bases in between. Per germline, CDR1 MDHEN and CDR2 SYDVKM. The CDR3 consists of 13 residues. CDR3 residues: CASSLRTTYEQYF. In DNA form, the CDR3 reads TGTGCCAGCAGCCTGAGGACAACCTACGAGCAGTACTTC. The whole variable domain, filled in from reference TRBV28 and TRBJ2-7, reads DVKVTQSSRYLVKRTGEKVFLECVQDMDHENMFWYRQDPGLGLRLIYFSYDVKMKEKGDIPEGYSVSREKKERFSLILESASTNQTSMYLCASSLRTTYEQYFGPGTRLTVT.

This clone showed up just once. V gene TRBV19 combines with J gene TRBJ2-1, with 7 bases matching TRBD1. Germline CDR1 and CDR2: LNHDA and SQIVND (reference sequence). With 9 bases clipped from V and 5 bases from J, the junction kept 4 bases outside the gene matches. The CDR3 is made up of 12 amino acids. The CDR3 sequence: CASRQGNNEQFF. The CDR3 DNA follows: TGTGCCAGCCGACAGGGTAACAATGAGCAGTTCTTC. Looking up the rest from reference TRBV19 and TRBJ2-1 gives the full variable domain: DGGITQSPKYLFRKEGQNVTLSCEQNLNHDAMYWYRQDPGQGLRLIYYSQIVNDFQKGDIAEGYSVSREKKESFPLTVTSAQKNPTAFYLCASRQGNNEQFFGPGTRLTVL.

A few counts support this clone. V gene TRBV7-2 combines with J gene TRBJ2-1; 9 bases are a match to TRBD2. Per germline, CDR1 SGHTA and CDR2 FQGNSA. V was clipped by 1 base and J by 7 bases; unmatched bases: 8. CDR3 length equals 16 residues. CDR3 in DNA: TGTGCCAGCAGCTTAGGCCGTCTACTAGCGGGTAATGAGCAGTTCTTC. Translating gives CASSLGRLLAGNEQFF. Drawing the rest from reference TRBV7-2 and TRBJ2-1, the complete variable domain is GAGVSQSPSNKVTEKGKDVELRCDPISGHTALYWYRQSLGQGLEFLIYFQGNSAPDKSGLPSDRFSAERTGGSVSTLTIQRTQQEDSAVYLCASSLGRLLAGNEQFFGPGTRLTVL.

The chain employs TRBV6-5 and TRBJ2-7, with 7 bases lining up with TRBD2. Germline V lookup: CDR1 MNHEY, CDR2 SVGAGI. CDR3 length equals 16 residues. Trimming removed 0 bases from V and 3 bases from J; junction bases left unmatched: 8. The CDR3 reads CASSYSLAAGSYEQYF. In nucleotides, the CDR3 is TGTGCCAGCAGTTACTCTCTAGCGGCGGGAAGCTACGAGCAGTACTTC.

V is TRBV19 and J is TRBJ2-3; weak D call: TRBD2 (6 bases). This CDR3 comprises 15 residues. With 4 bases removed from V and 0 bases from J, the gap between germline ends came to 11 bases. CDR1 LNHDA and CDR2 SQIVND come from the germline V gene (reference sequence). CDR3 DNA: TGTGCCAGTAGTAATGTGGGAGGTAGCACAGATACGCAGTATTTT. This gives the protein CASSNVGGSTDTQYF.

There are a few counts of this clone. This chain uses TRBV7-9 with TRBJ1-4; 12 positions match TRBD1. The V gene's germline CDR1 is SEHNR and CDR2 FQNEAQ (reference sequence). The CDR3 is 15 amino acids. V lost 4 bases to trimming and J lost 6 bases; unmatched junction nucleotides: 3. This CDR3 is CASSSGTGGDEKLFF. DNA of the CDR3: TGTGCCAGCAGCTCAGGGACAGGGGGCGATGAAAAACTGTTTTTT.

The chain joins TRBV27 to TRBJ2-7; 7 bases match TRBD2. The germline CDR1 and CDR2 sequences are MNHEY and SMNVEV (reference sequence). J was trimmed by 0 bases and V by 2 bases; bases with no gene match: 7. This CDR3 is 16 amino acids long. In DNA form, the CDR3 reads TGTGCCAGCAGTTTAGCGGCGGGAGTGGGCTCCTACGAGCAGTACTTC. Residues: CASSLAAGVGSYEQYF.

The chain combines TRBV5-1 with TRBJ2-6, with 8 bases fitting TRBD1. CDR3 size: 14 residues. Trimming cost V 4 bases and J 11 bases; bases outside gene matches: 8. Looked up from germline, CDR1 is SGHRS and CDR2 is YFSETQ. The CDR3 DNA reads as TGCGCCAGCAGCCCGACAGGGGTGCAGGACGTCCTGACTTTC. Its protein product is CASSPTGVQDVLTF.

The rearrangement uses TRBV7-9 and TRBJ1-1; a weak D match, TRBD1 (5 bases). V lost 3 bases and J lost 0, with 17 bases in between. The V gene's germline CDR1 is SEHNR and CDR2 FQNEAQ (reference sequence). This CDR3 is 17 amino acids long. The CDR3 DNA sequence: TGTGCCAGCAGCTTGACAGAAAGCTTCTCTATGAACACTGAAGCTTTCTTT. As protein: CASSLTESFSMNTEAFF.

The J gene is TRBJ2-2, the V gene TRBV5-4, with 13 bases fitting TRBD2. The CDR3 totals 17 residues. Germline V lookup: CDR1 SGHNT, CDR2 YYREEE (reference sequence). J gave up 5 bases and V 3 bases, and 7 bases lay outside the gene matches. CDR3 region: CASSSPGTSGKTGELFF. CDR3 DNA: TGTGCCAGCAGCTCCCCCGGGACTAGCGGGAAGACCGGGGAGCTGTTTTTT. The whole variable domain, filled in from reference TRBV5-4 and TRBJ2-2, reads ETGVTQSPTHLIKTRGQQVTLRCSSQSGHNTVSWYQQALGQGPQFIFQYYREEENGRGNFPPRFSGLQFPNYSSELNVNALELDDSALYLCASSSPGTSGKTGELFFGEGSRLTVL.

In regard to this clone: Other DNA sequences from this sample encode an identical CDR3 as well. The chain couples TRBV6-1 to TRBJ1-2; 9 bases agree with TRBD1. The CDR3 covers 15 residues. With 6 bases clipped from V and 3 bases from J, the junction kept 8 bases outside the gene matches. Germline assignment: CDR1 MNHNS and CDR2 SASEGT. DNA for the CDR3: TGTGCCAGCAGCCAGCCGGGACAGGGTCACTATGGCTACACCTTC. As protein: CASSQPGQGHYGYTF.

This clone has a handful of counts. This chain uses TRBV10-1 with TRBJ2-7; 7 positions match TRBD2. V lost 3 bases to trimming and J lost 5 bases; unmatched junction nucleotides: 22. There are 19 residues in the CDR3. The germline gives CDR1 WNHNN, CDR2 SYGVQD (reference sequence). The CDR3 loop reads CASSDTSSGTRLRPHEQYF. The CDR3 DNA reads as TGCGCCAGCAGTGACACCTCAAGCGGGACGAGGCTTCGACCTCACGAGCAGTACTTC.

The CDR3 DNA sequence: TGTGCCAGTAGTATATCAGGCGGGAGTCGCACAGATACGCAGTATTTT. Translated, it gives CASSISGGSRTDTQYF. This rearrangement joins TRBV19 to TRBJ2-3, with 7 bases that match TRBD2. Germline V lookup: CDR1 LNHDA, CDR2 SQIVND (reference sequence). With V trimmed by 2 bases and J by 1 base, 6 bases remained unmatched. The CDR3 loop spans 16 amino acids.

V usage is TRBV27 and J usage is TRBJ2-7, with 9 bases aligning to TRBD1. With V trimmed by 8 bases and J by 4 bases, 15 bases remained unmatched. The CDR3 sequence is 16 residues long. From germline, CDR1 is MNHEY and CDR2 SMNVEV (reference sequence). CDR3: CASGPITGTGIYEQYF. The CDR3 region has the DNA TGTGCCAGCGGACCTATAACCGGGACAGGGATTTACGAGCAGTACTTC.

V usage is TRBV4-1 and J usage is TRBJ2-2; 15 nucleotides agree with TRBD2. The CDR3 extends over 19 amino acids. The germline V gene has CDR1 MGHRA and CDR2 YSYEKL. J lost 7 bases, V lost 1 base, and 10 bases had no gene match. CDR3 amino acids: CASSQASGLAGGAVGELFF. CDR3 nucleotides: TGCGCCAGCAGCCAAGCATCCGGACTAGCGGGAGGGGCGGTCGGGGAGCTGTTTTTT.

The V and J genes are TRBV18 and TRBJ1-1, with 8 bases matching TRBD1. From germline, CDR1 is KGHSH and CDR2 LQKENI. The CDR3 runs to 13 residues. Unmatched junction bases numbered 2, after V lost 8 bases and J lost 0 bases. The CDR3 is CASTTGVNTEAFF. As DNA, the CDR3 is TGTGCCAGCACGACAGGGGTGAACACTGAAGCTTTCTTT.

The chain employs TRBV29-1 and TRBJ2-1; possibly TRBD2 for D (6 bases). Trimming left V 4 bases short and J 6 bases short, with 19 bases between. Germline V CDR1 and CDR2: SQVTM, ANQGSEA. CDR3 length equals 15 residues. Here the CDR3 reads CSVGIGGNVPNEQFF. The CDR3 DNA sequence: TGCAGCGTTGGCATAGGAGGGAATGTCCCCAATGAGCAGTTCTTC.

This chain links TRBV19 with TRBJ2-1; 7 bases are a match to TRBD1. This CDR3 has 17 residues. The V and J ends lost 5 bases and 0 bases, in that order; junction bases with no gene match: 10. From germline, CDR1 is LNHDA and CDR2 SQIVND (reference sequence). The CDR3 loop is CASSRRSGGSSYNEQFF. The CDR3 coding sequence is TGTGCCAGTAGTCGCCGATCAGGGGGAAGCTCCTACAATGAGCAGTTCTTC.

This clone was counted only a few times. The chain carries TRBV2 and TRBJ2-6, with D possibly TRBD2 on 5 matching bases. Deletions cut 4 bases from V and 2 bases from J, with 9 bases between. The CDR3 has 15 amino acids. Germline V gives CDR1 SNHLY, CDR2 FYNNEI. Written as DNA, the CDR3 is TGTGCCAGCAGTGTTTCCGGGACTGGGGCCAACGTCCTGACTTTC. This gives the protein CASSVSGTGANVLTF.

The rearrangement joins TRBV2 to TRBJ2-1, with TRBD1 matching over 8 bases. Germline trimming cut 2 bases from V and 7 bases from J; bases unmatched to any gene: 7. CDR1 is SNHLY and CDR2 is FYNNEI in the germline V gene. The CDR3 totals 15 residues. CDR3 in DNA: TGTGCCAGCAGTGAAAGGCAGGGGGCGGGGAATGAGCAGTTCTTC. Translation gives CASSERQGAGNEQFF.

The CDR3 sequence: CASLAGLAYEQYF. The CDR3 coding sequence is TGTGCCAGCCTCGCCGGACTTGCCTACGAGCAGTACTTC. The rearrangement uses TRBV6-1 and TRBJ2-7; D is perhaps TRBD2 (5 bases). CDR1 is MNHNS, CDR2 SASEGT, per germline. CDR3 size: 13 residues. V was cut by 8 bases and J by 2 bases, with 13 bases left in between.

V gene TRBV5-1 combines with J gene TRBJ2-2; 8 nucleotides line up with TRBD1. V shed 5 bases, J shed 6 bases, and the junction held 12 bases outside the gene matches. The germline CDR1 and CDR2 sequences are SGHRS and YFSETQ. CDR3 length: 16 residues. The CDR3 reads CASRGRTGYLPGELFF. CDR3 coding DNA: TGCGCCAGCAGAGGCAGGACAGGGTATTTGCCCGGGGAGCTGTTTTTT.

CDR3 in DNA: TGCGCCAGCAGCTTGGAGGGGACGACAGGGGGTTTGAACGAGCAGTACTTC. It is translated as CASSLEGTTGGLNEQYF. The V and J genes are TRBV5-1 and TRBJ2-5; TRBD1 aligns across 9 bases. The tail of the sequence fits TRBJ2-7 better, so the J call may be wrong. CDR3 length: 17 residues. Looked up from germline, CDR1 is SGHRS and CDR2 is YFSETQ.

This clone was found once. The chain uses TRBV2 and TRBJ2-5; TRBD2 is a possible D gene (6 bases). CDR3 size: 13 residues. Per germline, CDR1 SNHLY and CDR2 FYNNEI. V was shortened by 7 bases and J by 4 bases, with 13 bases between the two germline ends. The DNA of the CDR3 is TGTGCCAGCAAGGTTCAGGGAGGAGAGACCCAGTACTTC. Amino acid sequence: CASKVQGGETQYF.